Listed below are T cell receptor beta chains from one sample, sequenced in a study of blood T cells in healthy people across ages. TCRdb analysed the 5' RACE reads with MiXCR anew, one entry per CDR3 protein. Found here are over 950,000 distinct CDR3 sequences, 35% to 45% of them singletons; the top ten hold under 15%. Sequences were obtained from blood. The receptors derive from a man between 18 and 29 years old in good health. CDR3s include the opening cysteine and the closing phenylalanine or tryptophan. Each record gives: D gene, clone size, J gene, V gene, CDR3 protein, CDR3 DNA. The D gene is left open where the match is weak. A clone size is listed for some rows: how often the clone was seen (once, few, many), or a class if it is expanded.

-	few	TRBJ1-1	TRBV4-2	CASSHQENTEAFF	TGTGCCAGCAGCCATCAAGAGAACACTGAAGCTTTCTTT
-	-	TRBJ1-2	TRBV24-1	CATSDFRSDYGYTF	TGTGCCACCAGTGATTTCCGTAGCGACTATGGCTACACCTTC
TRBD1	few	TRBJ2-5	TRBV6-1	CASTMDRGTQETQYF	TGTGCCAGCACAATGGACAGGGGGACACAAGAGACCCAGTACTTC
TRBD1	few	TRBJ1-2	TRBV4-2	CASSQYWTGTSSGYTF	TGTGCCAGCAGCCAATACTGGACAGGGACGAGCTCTGGCTACACCTTC
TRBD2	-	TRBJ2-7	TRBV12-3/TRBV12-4	CASSLWLGLAGAINSYEQYF	TGTGCCAGCAGTTTATGGTTAGGACTAGCGGGGGCCATAAACTCCTACGAGCAGTACTTC
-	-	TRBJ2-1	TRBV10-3	CAIGVGQYNEQFF	TGTGCCATCGGCGTGGGACAATACAATGAGCAGTTCTTC
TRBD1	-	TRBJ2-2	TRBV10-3	CAISGTATGELFF	TGTGCCATCAGCGGGACAGCCACCGGGGAGCTGTTTTTT
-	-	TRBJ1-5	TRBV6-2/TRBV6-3	CASSSTVPQGNQPQHF	TGTGCCAGCAGTTCGACGGTCCCCCAAGGCAATCAGCCCCAGCATTTT
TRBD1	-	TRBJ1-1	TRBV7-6	CASSLGGQGGHTEAFF	TGTGCCAGCAGCTTAGGGGGACAGGGTGGTCATACTGAAGCTTTCTTT
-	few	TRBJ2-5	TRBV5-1	CASSPGHQGRDQYF	TGCGCCAGCAGCCCGGGACATCAAGGGAGGGATCAGTACTTC
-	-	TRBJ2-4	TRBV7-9	CASSFSELAKNIQYF	TGTGCCAGCAGCTTTAGCGAGCTAGCCAAAAACATTCAGTACTTC
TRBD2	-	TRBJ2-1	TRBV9	CASSVGLAGGSYNEQFF	TGTGCCAGCAGCGTGGGACTAGCGGGGGGCAGCTACAATGAGCAGTTCTTC
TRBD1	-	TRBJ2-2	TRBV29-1	CSVRRTGNTGELFF	TGCAGCGTGCGACGGACAGGGAACACCGGGGAGCTGTTTTTT
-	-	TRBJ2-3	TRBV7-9	CASSSIAVSTDTQYF	TGTGCCAGCAGCTCTATAGCCGTTAGCACAGATACGCAGTATTTT
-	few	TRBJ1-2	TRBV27	CASSAGQYGNYGYTF	TGTGCCAGCAGTGCCGGACAGTACGGGAACTATGGCTACACCTTC
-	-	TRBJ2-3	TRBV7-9	CASSGRTNTDTQYF	TGTGCCAGCAGCGGGCGGACCAACACAGATACGCAGTATTTT
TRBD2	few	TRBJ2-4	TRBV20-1	CSAREGLADMYF	TGCAGTGCTAGAGAGGGACTAGCGGACATGTACTTC
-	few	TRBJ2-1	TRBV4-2	CASSQDNAADEQFF	TGTGCCAGCAGCCAAGATAATGCGGCGGATGAGCAGTTCTTC
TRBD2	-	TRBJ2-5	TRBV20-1	CSASSGGHQETQYF	TGCAGTGCTTCGAGCGGGGGCCACCAAGAGACCCAGTACTTC
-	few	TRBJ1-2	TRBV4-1	CDSTSGYGYTF	TGCGACAGCACCTCAGGTTATGGCTACACCTTC
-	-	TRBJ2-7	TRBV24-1	CATSDPSDYNEQYF	TGTGCCACCAGTGACCCCTCGGATTACAATGAGCAGTACTTC
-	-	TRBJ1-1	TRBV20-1	CSASTAMKSNTEAFF	TGCAGTGCTAGCACTGCAATGAAATCGAACACTGAAGCTTTCTTT
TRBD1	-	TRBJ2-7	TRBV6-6	CASSDHRDRVYEQYF	TGTGCCAGCAGTGACCACCGGGACAGGGTCTACGAGCAGTACTTC
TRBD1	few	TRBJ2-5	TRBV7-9	CASSSPGGDSTSRETQYF	TGTGCCAGCAGCTCCCCAGGGGGAGATAGTACCAGCAGGGAGACCCAGTACTTC
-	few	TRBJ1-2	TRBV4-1	CASSPIKTTSSYGYTF	TGCGCCAGCAGCCCTATCAAAACAACATCTAGCTATGGCTACACCTTC
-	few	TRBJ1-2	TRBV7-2	CASSAQNDPGSGGYTF	TGTGCCAGCAGCGCCCAGAACGACCCAGGGTCAGGAGGCTACACCTTC
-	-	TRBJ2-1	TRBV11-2	CASGWGAKANEQFF	TGTGCCAGCGGATGGGGGGCGAAGGCAAATGAGCAGTTCTTC
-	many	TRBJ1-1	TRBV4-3	CASSQGRYTEAFF	TGCGCCAGCAGCCAAGGGAGGTACACTGAAGCTTTCTTT
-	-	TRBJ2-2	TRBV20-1	CSARVREDTGELFF	TGCAGTGCTAGAGTTAGAGAGGACACCGGGGAGCTGTTTTTT
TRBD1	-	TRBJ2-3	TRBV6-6	CASSYAPGQGSQYF	TGTGCCAGCAGTTACGCCCCGGGACAGGGTTCGCAGTATTTT
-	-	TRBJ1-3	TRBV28	CASSLSGGNTIYF	TGTGCCAGCAGCCTAAGCGGGGGAAACACCATATATTTT
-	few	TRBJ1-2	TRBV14	CASSFRMEGYGYTF	TGTGCCAGCAGCTTCCGCATGGAAGGGTATGGCTACACCTTC
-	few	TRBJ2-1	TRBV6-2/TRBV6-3	CASRHPTVPRHNEQFF	TGTGCCAGCAGACACCCGACGGTACCCAGACACAATGAGCAGTTCTTC
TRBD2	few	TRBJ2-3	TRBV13	CASSLEGLAGGPDTQYF	TGTGCCAGCAGCTTAGAGGGGCTAGCGGGGGGGCCAGATACGCAGTATTTT
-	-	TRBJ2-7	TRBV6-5	CASTDNGKNNEQYF	TGTGCCAGCACCGACAACGGGAAAAACAATGAGCAGTACTTC
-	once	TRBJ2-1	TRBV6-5	CASSYNMVSSYNEQFF	TGTGCCAGCAGTTACAATATGGTTAGCTCCTACAATGAGCAGTTCTTC
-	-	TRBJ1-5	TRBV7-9	CASGLGRPGGNQPQHF	TGTGCCAGCGGCTTAGGAAGACCGGGGGGGAATCAGCCCCAGCATTTT
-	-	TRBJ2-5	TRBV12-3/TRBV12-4	CASSNSMDETQYF	TGTGCCAGCAGTAACTCCATGGACGAGACCCAGTACTTC
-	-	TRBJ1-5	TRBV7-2	CASSSLRQAQPQHF	TGTGCCAGCAGCTCCCTCCGGCAGGCGCAGCCCCAGCATTTT
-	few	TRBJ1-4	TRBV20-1	CSAIPLGFSTNEKLFF	TGCAGTGCTATTCCCCTAGGGTTTAGCACTAATGAAAAACTGTTTTTT
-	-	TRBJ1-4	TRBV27	CASSPTTAISEKLFF	TGTGCCAGCAGTCCGACGACAGCTATTTCAGAAAAACTGTTTTTT
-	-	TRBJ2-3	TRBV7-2	CASSPQRRGRTDTQYF	TGTGCCAGCAGTCCCCAGAGGCGGGGGCGGACAGATACGCAGTATTTT
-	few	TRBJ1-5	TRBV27	CASSLRDYNQPQHF	TGTGCCAGCAGTTTAAGGGATTACAATCAGCCCCAGCATTTT
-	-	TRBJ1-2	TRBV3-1	CASSHIQGYTF	TGTGCCAGCAGCCATATACAGGGCTACACCTTC
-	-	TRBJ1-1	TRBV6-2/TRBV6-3	CASSYYRGPNTEAFF	TGTGCCAGCAGTTACTACCGGGGACCGAACACTGAAGCTTTCTTT
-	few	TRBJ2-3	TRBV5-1	CASSLGGLETDTQYF	TGCGCCAGCAGCTTGGGCGGGCTAGAAACAGATACGCAGTATTTT
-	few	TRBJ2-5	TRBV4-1	CASSQDRTQTQYF	TGCGCCAGCAGCCAAGATCGGACCCAGACCCAGTACTTC
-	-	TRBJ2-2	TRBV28	CASRRGTGPTGELFF	TGTGCCAGCAGGAGGGGAACCGGACCCACCGGGGAGCTGTTTTTT
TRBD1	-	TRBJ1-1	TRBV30	CAWSEDRGTNTEAFF	TGTGCCTGGAGTGAGGACAGGGGGACGAACACTGAAGCTTTCTTT
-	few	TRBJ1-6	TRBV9	CASSATQVNNSPLHF	TGTGCCAGCAGCGCCACTCAGGTTAATAATTCACCCCTCCACTTT
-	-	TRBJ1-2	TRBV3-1	CASSQDLSTSNYGYTF	TGTGCCAGCAGCCAAGATCTGTCCACCTCTAACTATGGCTACACCTTC
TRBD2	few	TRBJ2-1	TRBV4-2	CASSPRGDGNEQFF	TGTGCCAGCAGCCCGCGGGGGGATGGTAATGAGCAGTTCTTC
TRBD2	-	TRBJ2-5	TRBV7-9	CASSSLAGASQETQYF	TGTGCCAGCAGCTCGCTAGCGGGGGCCTCCCAAGAGACCCAGTACTTC
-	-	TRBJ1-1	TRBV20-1	CSASQTGNTEAFF	TGCAGTGCTAGCCAGACCGGGAACACTGAAGCTTTCTTT